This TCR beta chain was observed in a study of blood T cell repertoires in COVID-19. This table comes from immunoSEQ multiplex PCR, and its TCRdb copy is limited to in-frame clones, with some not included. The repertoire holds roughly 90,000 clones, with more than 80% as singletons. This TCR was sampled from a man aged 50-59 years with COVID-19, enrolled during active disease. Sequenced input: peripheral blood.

CDR3 coding DNA: TGTGCCAGCAGCTTAGTTCTTAGCGGGGGGCCAAATGAGCAGTTCTTC. It encodes CASSLVLSGGPNEQFF. The chain recombines TRBV11-2 with TRBJ2-1; TRBD2 aligns across 10 bases. The CDR3 covers 16 residues. Germline trimming cut 1 base from V and 7 bases from J; bases unmatched to any gene: 7. Germline values: CDR1 SGHAT, CDR2 FQNNGV.